Listed below are T cell receptor beta chains from one sample, sequenced in a study of CD8 T cells in Susac syndrome. TCRdb passed the immunoSEQ multiplex PCR reads through MiXCR, listing each CDR3 protein once. Of roughly 130,000 distinct CDR3 sequences listed, nearly 95% are singletons. Sequencing input: CD4+ T cells from PBMCs. These receptor sequences come from a human donor in good health. The CDR3 runs from the conserved cysteine through the conserved F or W. A D gene is named only where the DNA matches it firmly. Clone size is given for some rows only: seen once, a few or many times, or a class if the clone is expanded.

d_gene: TRBD1; v_gene: TRBV7-9; abundance: .; j_gene: TRBJ2-7; CDR3nt: TGTGCCAGCAGCCCGGGACAGGGGGTGACCGAGCAGTACTTC; CDR3aa: CASSPGQGVTEQYF
d_gene: .; v_gene: TRBV6-1; abundance: .; j_gene: TRBJ2-7; CDR3nt: TGTGCCAGCAGTGAACTCCACGAGCAGTACTTC; CDR3aa: CASSELHEQYF
d_gene: TRBD2; v_gene: TRBV7-9; abundance: once; j_gene: TRBJ2-5; CDR3nt: TGTGCCAGCAGCCGGACTAGCTCGGGAGAGACCCAGTACTTC; CDR3aa: CASSRTSSGETQYF
d_gene: TRBD2; v_gene: TRBV7-9; abundance: .; j_gene: TRBJ2-1; CDR3nt: TGTGCCAGCAGCAGGGGACTAGCGGGGGACAATGAGCAGTTCTTC; CDR3aa: CASSRGLAGDNEQFF
d_gene: .; v_gene: TRBV29-1; abundance: .; j_gene: TRBJ1-2; CDR3nt: TGCAGCGTTGCAACAGGAGTGAACTATGGCTACACCTTC; CDR3aa: CSVATGVNYGYTF
d_gene: .; v_gene: TRBV7-2; abundance: .; j_gene: TRBJ2-5; CDR3nt: TGTGCCAGCAGCTTAGCGGGCAACGGGAGAGAGACCCAGTACTTC; CDR3aa: CASSLAGNGRETQYF
d_gene: .; v_gene: TRBV5-1; abundance: .; j_gene: TRBJ2-1; CDR3nt: TGCGCCAGCAGCTCCTTGGGGGACCATCGAGGCCACAATGAGCAGTTCTTC; CDR3aa: CASSSLGDHRGHNEQFF
d_gene: .; v_gene: TRBV28; abundance: .; j_gene: TRBJ1-5; CDR3nt: TGTGCCAGCAGTTTATCAGGGCAGGGAGGACAGCCCCAGCATTTT; CDR3aa: CASSLSGQGGQPQHF
d_gene: .; v_gene: TRBV29-1; abundance: .; j_gene: TRBJ2-5; CDR3nt: TGCAGCGTACGGGACTGGGGGAATACCCAGTACTTC; CDR3aa: CSVRDWGNTQYF
d_gene: .; v_gene: TRBV20-1; abundance: .; j_gene: TRBJ2-7; CDR3nt: TGCAGTGCTCACGAGGGCTTTTACCCCTACGAGCAGTACTTC; CDR3aa: CSAHEGFYPYEQYF
d_gene: .; v_gene: TRBV28; abundance: .; j_gene: TRBJ1-1; CDR3nt: TGTGCCAGCACTGGAGGGGGAATAAACACTGAAGCTTTCTTT; CDR3aa: CASTGGGINTEAFF
d_gene: .; v_gene: TRBV7-2; abundance: once; j_gene: TRBJ1-2; CDR3nt: TGTGCCAGCAGCAGAAGGGGGAACTATGGCTACACCTTC; CDR3aa: CASSRRGNYGYTF
d_gene: .; v_gene: TRBV5-1; abundance: once; j_gene: TRBJ1-1; CDR3nt: TGCGCCAGCACTACAGGGAGAACTGAAGCTTTCTTT; CDR3aa: CASTTGRTEAFF
d_gene: .; v_gene: TRBV29-1; abundance: .; j_gene: TRBJ2-5; CDR3nt: TGCAGCGTTGAGCCGGGAGCAGTGTATACCCAGTACTTC; CDR3aa: CSVEPGAVYTQYF
d_gene: .; v_gene: TRBV5-4; abundance: .; j_gene: TRBJ2-2; CDR3nt: TGTGCCAGCAGCGGCCTCGGGGTTAACACCGGGGAGCTGTTTTTT; CDR3aa: CASSGLGVNTGELFF
d_gene: .; v_gene: TRBV27; abundance: .; j_gene: TRBJ2-7; CDR3nt: TGTGCCAGCAGTTCATTCAGGGCGTCCTACGAGCAGTACTTC; CDR3aa: CASSSFRASYEQYF
d_gene: .; v_gene: TRBV7-9; abundance: .; j_gene: TRBJ1-1; CDR3nt: TGTGCCAGCAGCCCCGGGCAGTTGCCTTTCTTT; CDR3aa: CASSPGQLPFF
d_gene: .; v_gene: TRBV29-1; abundance: once; j_gene: TRBJ1-4; CDR3nt: TGCAGCGTTGTTGGGGTGGGCGAAAAACTGTTTTTT; CDR3aa: CSVVGVGEKLFF
d_gene: TRBD2; v_gene: TRBV14; abundance: .; j_gene: TRBJ2-3; CDR3nt: TGTGCCAGCAGCAAGCGGGAGGGCCATACAGATACGCAGTATTTT; CDR3aa: CASSKREGHTDTQYF
d_gene: .; v_gene: TRBV6-5; abundance: .; j_gene: TRBJ2-7; CDR3nt: TGTGCCAGCAACTCAAACAGGTTGCGGCGAGAGCAGTACTTC; CDR3aa: CASNSNRLRREQYF
d_gene: .; v_gene: TRBV5-6; abundance: .; j_gene: TRBJ1-2; CDR3nt: TGTGCCAGCAGCTTGCCAGGGTCTAGCTATGGCTACACCTTC; CDR3aa: CASSLPGSSYGYTF
d_gene: .; v_gene: TRBV12-3/TRBV12-4; abundance: .; j_gene: TRBJ2-5; CDR3nt: TGTGCCAGCAGTTTGGAGGATTGGGAGACCCAGTACTTC; CDR3aa: CASSLEDWETQYF
d_gene: .; v_gene: TRBV6-5; abundance: .; j_gene: TRBJ1-1; CDR3nt: TGTGCCAGCAGTCGCCTATCGGGGAACACTGAAGCTTTCTTT; CDR3aa: CASSRLSGNTEAFF
d_gene: TRBD2; v_gene: TRBV3-1; abundance: .; j_gene: TRBJ2-3; CDR3nt: TGTGCCAGCAGCCAAGGACTAGCGGCGTCCACAGATACGCAGTATTTT; CDR3aa: CASSQGLAASTDTQYF
d_gene: .; v_gene: TRBV19; abundance: .; j_gene: TRBJ2-5; CDR3nt: TGTGCCAGTGCACGAGGGACATTTGAGACCCAGTACTTC; CDR3aa: CASARGTFETQYF
d_gene: TRBD2; v_gene: TRBV20-1; abundance: .; j_gene: TRBJ2-1; CDR3nt: TGCAGTGCGGTGGGAGGGACTAGCTCCTACAATGAGCAGTTCTTC; CDR3aa: CSAVGGTSSYNEQFF
d_gene: TRBD2; v_gene: TRBV4-2; abundance: .; j_gene: TRBJ2-3; CDR3nt: TGTGCCAGCAGCCTCCAGACTAGCGGGAGTTCCCCAGATACGCAGTATTTT; CDR3aa: CASSLQTSGSSPDTQYF
d_gene: .; v_gene: TRBV27; abundance: .; j_gene: TRBJ2-7; CDR3nt: TGTGCCAGCAGTTTATCGCCGGTGGCCTACGAGCAGTACTTC; CDR3aa: CASSLSPVAYEQYF
d_gene: .; v_gene: TRBV7-9; abundance: .; j_gene: TRBJ1-2; CDR3nt: TGTGCCAGCAGCTTAGGAGGGAAGGAGGGCTACACCTTC; CDR3aa: CASSLGGKEGYTF
d_gene: TRBD1; v_gene: TRBV14; abundance: .; j_gene: TRBJ1-1; CDR3nt: TGTGCCAGCAGCCCGACCCGATTCTCTGGGACAGTTGAAGCTTTCTTT; CDR3aa: CASSPTRFSGTVEAFF
d_gene: .; v_gene: TRBV29-1; abundance: .; j_gene: TRBJ1-3; CDR3nt: TGCAGCGGCCGGCAAAACGGGGGAAACACCATATATTTT; CDR3aa: CSGRQNGGNTIYF
d_gene: TRBD1; v_gene: TRBV7-9; abundance: .; j_gene: TRBJ1-2; CDR3nt: TGTGCCAGCAGCTCATTGGACAGGGGAAGGGGCTACACCTTC; CDR3aa: CASSSLDRGRGYTF
d_gene: TRBD2; v_gene: TRBV29-1; abundance: .; j_gene: TRBJ2-2; CDR3nt: TGCAGCGTTTCCCGGTTAGCGGGAGACCCGAACACCGGGGAGCTGTTTTTT; CDR3aa: CSVSRLAGDPNTGELFF
d_gene: TRBD1; v_gene: TRBV6-1; abundance: .; j_gene: TRBJ1-2; CDR3nt: TGTGCCAGCAGGTGGACAGGGGGTGGTGGCTACACCTTC; CDR3aa: CASRWTGGGGYTF
d_gene: .; v_gene: TRBV29-1; abundance: .; j_gene: TRBJ2-1; CDR3nt: TGCAGCGTGTCGGAGACCTACAATGAGCAGTTCTTC; CDR3aa: CSVSETYNEQFF
d_gene: .; v_gene: TRBV6-6; abundance: .; j_gene: TRBJ2-3; CDR3nt: TGTGCCAGCAGCCCGGGGCTCATCACAGATACGCAGTATTTT; CDR3aa: CASSPGLITDTQYF
d_gene: TRBD2; v_gene: TRBV5-1; abundance: .; j_gene: TRBJ2-1; CDR3nt: TGCGCCAGCAGCTCGAGGGGACTAGTAGGCGATGAGCAGTTCTTC; CDR3aa: CASSSRGLVGDEQFF
d_gene: TRBD1; v_gene: TRBV5-1; abundance: .; j_gene: TRBJ2-7; CDR3nt: TGCGCCAGCAGCTTGGTCCCGGACAGGGGCGACGAGCAGTACTTC; CDR3aa: CASSLVPDRGDEQYF
d_gene: TRBD2; v_gene: TRBV3-1; abundance: .; j_gene: TRBJ2-3; CDR3nt: TGTGCCAGCAGCCCTACTAGCGGGAGCACAGATACGCAGTATTTT; CDR3aa: CASSPTSGSTDTQYF
d_gene: .; v_gene: TRBV5-1; abundance: .; j_gene: TRBJ1-1; CDR3nt: TGCGCCAGCAGCGAATCGGGGGCCCGCGAAGCTTTCTTT; CDR3aa: CASSESGAREAFF
d_gene: .; v_gene: TRBV28; abundance: .; j_gene: TRBJ1-2; CDR3nt: TGTGCCAGCAGTTCCGGGGCTAACTATGGCTACACCTTC; CDR3aa: CASSSGANYGYTF
d_gene: TRBD1; v_gene: TRBV12-3/TRBV12-4; abundance: .; j_gene: TRBJ2-5; CDR3nt: TGTGCCAGCAGCTGGGGACAGGGGAAAGAGACCCAGTACTTC; CDR3aa: CASSWGQGKETQYF
d_gene: .; v_gene: TRBV28; abundance: .; j_gene: TRBJ2-7; CDR3nt: TGTGCCAGCAGTTACCGGGGAGCCTACGAGCAGTACTTC; CDR3aa: CASSYRGAYEQYF
d_gene: .; v_gene: TRBV5-6; abundance: .; j_gene: TRBJ1-1; CDR3nt: TGTGCCAGCAGCCCGGCGGGGGGCGCGGGTTTCTTT; CDR3aa: CASSPAGGAGFF
d_gene: TRBD1; v_gene: TRBV5-1; abundance: .; j_gene: TRBJ2-7; CDR3nt: TGCGCCAGCAGCTTGAGGACAGGGGACGAGCAGTACTTC; CDR3aa: CASSLRTGDEQYF